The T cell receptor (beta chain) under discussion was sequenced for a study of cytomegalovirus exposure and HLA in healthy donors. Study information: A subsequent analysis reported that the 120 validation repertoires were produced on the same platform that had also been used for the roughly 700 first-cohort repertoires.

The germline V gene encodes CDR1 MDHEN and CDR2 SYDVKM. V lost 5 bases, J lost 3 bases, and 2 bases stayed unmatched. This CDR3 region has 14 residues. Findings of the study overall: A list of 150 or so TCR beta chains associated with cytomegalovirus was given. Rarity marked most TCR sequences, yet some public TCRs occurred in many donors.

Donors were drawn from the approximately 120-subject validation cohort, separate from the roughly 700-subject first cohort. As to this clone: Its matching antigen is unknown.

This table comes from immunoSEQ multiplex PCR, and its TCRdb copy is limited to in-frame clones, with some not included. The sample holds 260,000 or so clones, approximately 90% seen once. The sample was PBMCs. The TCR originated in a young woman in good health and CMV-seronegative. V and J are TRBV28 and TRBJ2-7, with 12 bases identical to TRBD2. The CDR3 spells CASSRTSGNYEQYF. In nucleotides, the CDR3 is TGTGCCAGCAGTCGGACTAGCGGGAACTACGAGCAGTACTTC.